This T cell receptor beta chain was identified in a study of vaccination and CD4 T cells after COVID-19. The Oncomine TCR Beta short-read assay generated sequence data from the DNA of cultured CD4+ T cells. TCRdb reprocessed the PCR reads via MiXCR and lists one record per CDR3 protein. The profile covers several thousand distinct CDR3 sequences, with around 62% appearing a single time and roughly a third taken by the ten largest. Comment on this clonotype: What it binds is not known.

CDR3 length equals 15 residues. CDR1 and CDR2 from the germline V gene are SGHVS and FNYEAQ. V gave up 1 base and J gave up 0 bases, with 7 bases separating them. Treatment given: roughly ten-day PBMC culture with coronavirus spike peptide pools or control peptides (ViraFEST assay). Millions of PBMCs went into each well for culture with 8.5 to 10 IU/ml IL-2 and 10 ug/ml peptide pools. This TCR was recovered from a human donor who had recovered from COVID-19. The sequenced sample was CD4+ T cells from blood, cultured in vitro. This chain links TRBV7-6 with TRBJ1-5; D is uncertain. CDR3 in amino acids: CASSLDTYSNQPQHF. The CDR3 DNA reads TGTGCCAGCAGCTTAGACACTTATAGCAATCAGCCCCAGCATTTT.